This passage covers 19 T cell receptor beta chains from one sample sequenced in a study of blood T cell repertoires in COVID-19. Measured with immunoSEQ multiplex PCR; TCRdb has only the in-frame clones, and not every one. The table has approximately 200,000 clones, about nine tenths seen once; the top ten hold over 0.95%. The sequenced sample was PBMCs or T cells enriched from blood (not recorded which). The receptors stem from a man aged 30 to 45 who had recovered from COVID-19.

The genes are TRBV11-2 and TRBJ1-3, with D perhaps TRBD1 (6 bases). The CDR3 runs to 16 residues. Trimming shortened V by 3 bases and J by 0 bases, and 12 bases separated the two germline ends. CDR1 and CDR2 (germline): SGHAT, FQNNGV. The CDR3 protein is CASSFRTASSGNTIYF. CDR3 in DNA: TGTGCCAGCAGCTTCAGGACAGCCTCCTCTGGAAACACCATATATTTT.

In DNA, the CDR3 is TGTGCCTGGAGTGTTAAGGAGGACACTGAAGCTTTCTTT. Translating gives CAWSVKEDTEAFF. V gene TRBV30 combines with J gene TRBJ1-1; D is ambiguous. V lost 0 bases and J lost 3, with 8 bases in between. This CDR3 has 13 residues. Germline V gene sequence: CDR1 GTSNPN, CDR2 SVGIG (reference sequence).

This clone was seen a handful of times. This rearrangement joins TRBV15 to TRBJ1-4; D is unclear. The CDR3 extends over 13 amino acids. The germline gives CDR1 LNHNV, CDR2 YYDKDF (reference sequence). V was cut by 1 base and J by 5 bases, with 5 bases left in between. The CDR3 sequence is CATSRVRNEKLFF. The CDR3 coding sequence is TGTGCCACCAGCAGAGTCAGGAATGAAAAACTGTTTTTT. Combining the CDR3 with reference TRBV15 and TRBJ1-4 gives the whole variable domain DAMVIQNPRYQVTQFGKPVTLSCSQTLNHNVMYWYQQKSSQAPKLLFHYYDKDFNNEADTPDNFQSRRPNTSFCFLDIRSPGLGDTAMYLCATSRVRNEKLFFGSGTQLSVL.

The J gene is TRBJ2-7, the V gene TRBV7-2; 11 nucleotides agree with TRBD2. V shed 1 base and J 2 bases; nucleotides not matched to a gene: 10. The CDR3 length is 18 residues. Germline V CDR1 and CDR2: SGHTA, FQGNSA. Written as DNA, the CDR3 is TGTGCCAGCAGCTTAGACATTAGCGGGAGGGCCTGGCCCTACGAGCAGTACTTC. Amino acids: CASSLDISGRAWPYEQYF.

V is TRBV11-2 and J is TRBJ1-2; the match to TRBD1 covers 12 bases. Germline V CDR1 and CDR2: SGHAT, FQNNGV. The trim removed 1 base at V and 6 bases at J, leaving 9 bases unmatched. This CDR3 region has 17 residues. The CDR3 nucleotides are TGTGCCAGCAGCTTAGTAAAGCGGGACAGGGGGCAGGATGGCTACACCTTC. It translates to CASSLVKRDRGQDGYTF.

The rearrangement joins TRBV3-1 (or the pseudogene TRBV3-2) to TRBJ2-5; TRBD1 is a possible D gene (7 bases). CDR1 LGHDT and CDR2 YNNKEL come from the germline V gene (reference sequence). Trimming left V 3 bases short and J 2 bases short, with 13 bases between. The CDR3 has 15 amino acids. CDR3 nucleotide sequence: TGTGCCAGCAGCCAGCGGGACAGAAGGCAAGAGACCCAGTACTTC. Amino acid sequence: CASSQRDRRQETQYF.

The chain carries TRBV19 and TRBJ1-5; D is unresolved. Deletions cut 0 bases from V and 2 bases from J, with 8 bases between. Germline-derived CDR1 and CDR2 are LNHDA and SQIVND (reference sequence). This CDR3 has 15 amino acids. CDR3 residues: CASSIDPIGNQPQHF. CDR3 nucleotides: TGTGCCAGTAGTATAGATCCTATCGGCAATCAGCCCCAGCATTTT.

V gene TRBV27 combines with J gene TRBJ2-6, with 9 bases identical to TRBD1. V shed 6 bases and J 2 bases; nucleotides not matched to a gene: 14. This CDR3 region has 19 residues. Germline loops: CDR1 MNHEY, CDR2 SMNVEV (reference sequence). The CDR3 bases are TGTGCCAGCAGCCTACTCGGGACAGGGATACTCCCTGGGGCCAACGTCCTGACTTTC. It translates to CASSLLGTGILPGANVLTF.

V and J are TRBV4-3 and TRBJ2-1; 8 bases are shared with TRBD2. Germline-derived CDR1 and CDR2 are LGHNA and YSLEER. The V and J ends lost 0 bases and 3 bases, in that order; junction bases with no gene match: 4. This CDR3 is built from 16 residues. DNA of the CDR3: TGCGCCAGCAGCCAAGATCATGGGACTAGCTACAATGAGCAGTTCTTC. Its protein is CASSQDHGTSYNEQFF.

V gene TRBV11-3 combines with J gene TRBJ2-1; TRBD1 agrees at 9 bases. Looked up from germline, CDR1 is SGHNT and CDR2 is YENEEA. This CDR3 has 14 residues. V was clipped by 3 bases and J by 7 bases; unmatched bases: 4. The CDR3 is CASSFDRGANEQFF. The CDR3 bases are TGTGCCAGCAGCTTCGACAGGGGGGCGAATGAGCAGTTCTTC.

This sequence joins TRBV28 and TRBJ2-1, with 7 bases aligning to TRBD2. Trimming removed 2 bases from V and 7 bases from J; junction bases left unmatched: 8. Germline-derived CDR1 and CDR2 are MDHEN and SYDVKM. CDR3 size: 15 residues. CDR3 coding DNA: TGTGCCAGCAGTTTACCGCGGACTAGAATGAATGAGCAGTTCTTC. Its protein is CASSLPRTRMNEQFF.

The CDR3 DNA reads TGTGCCAGCTCGGAGGCGGGGGGGCAAGAGACCCAGTACTTC. This translates into CASSEAGGQETQYF. J is TRBJ2-5 and V is TRBV6-5, with 9 bases aligning to TRBD2. This CDR3 comprises 14 residues. Trimming cost V 8 bases and J 2 bases; bases outside gene matches: 6. Germline loops: CDR1 MNHEY, CDR2 SVGAGI.

V is TRBV25-1 and J is TRBJ1-4; 8 nucleotides align to TRBD1. The CDR3 is 14 amino acids. Looked up from germline, CDR1 is MGHDK and CDR2 is SYGVNS. The V gene end was trimmed by 4 bases and the J gene end by 8 bases; junction bases not matched to a gene: 6. DNA for the CDR3: TGTGCCAGCAGTGTACAGGGGGAAGGGGAAAAACTGTTTTTT. Protein product: CASSVQGEGEKLFF.

V gene TRBV27 combines with J gene TRBJ2-6, with TRBD1 matching 8 bases. This CDR3 has 17 residues. The trim removed 3 bases at V and 0 bases at J, leaving 4 bases unmatched. Germline V gene data show CDR1 as MNHEY and CDR2 as SMNVEV (reference sequence). CDR3 nucleotides: TGTGCCAGCAGTTTTTACAGGGGGGTCTCTGGGGCCAACGTCCTGACTTTC. Encoded protein: CASSFYRGVSGANVLTF. Filled out from reference TRBV27 and TRBJ2-6, the complete variable domain reads EAQVTQNPRYLITVTGKKLTVTCSQNMNHEYMSWYRQDPGLGLRQIYYSMNVEVTDKGDVPEGYKVSRKEKRNFPLILESPSPNQTSLYFCASSFYRGVSGANVLTFGAGSRLTVL.

This chain uses TRBV10-3 with TRBJ1-2; 7 nucleotides align to TRBD1. Germline trimming cut 6 bases from V and 2 bases from J; bases unmatched to any gene: 6. Germline V gene sequence: CDR1 ENHRY, CDR2 SYGVKD. The CDR3 is 14 residues long. In DNA form, the CDR3 reads TGTGCCATCAGCTCCGGGACAGAGAACTATGGCTACACCTTC. Translated: CAISSGTENYGYTF.

This clone was counted between two and nine times. CDR3 residues: CATRDRRNTEAFF. In DNA, the CDR3 is TGTGCCACCCGGGACAGGAGGAACACTGAAGCTTTCTTT. This rearrangement joins TRBV24-1 to TRBJ1-1; 8 nucleotides match TRBD1. Germline loops: CDR1 KGHDR, CDR2 SFDVKD. V was clipped by 9 bases and J by 1 base; unmatched bases: 3. The CDR3 is 13 residues long.

The chain has TRBV19 and TRBJ1-4; D not resolved. This CDR3 is 14 amino acids long. Germline-derived CDR1 and CDR2 are LNHDA and SQIVND (reference sequence). V gave up 7 bases and J gave up 2 bases, with 11 bases separating them. CDR3 in amino acids: CASKERPTNEKLFF. CDR3 sequence (DNA): TGTGCCAGTAAGGAGCGACCTACTAATGAAAAACTGTTTTTT.

The chain carries TRBV24-1 and TRBJ1-5; TRBD1 might be the D (5 bases). Deletions cut 9 bases from V and 4 bases from J, with 18 bases between. The germline V gene has CDR1 KGHDR and CDR2 SFDVKD. CDR3 length: 15 residues. The CDR3 reads CATQLGGVKNQPQHF. Written as DNA, the CDR3 is TGTGCCACCCAATTGGGAGGGGTAAAGAATCAGCCCCAGCATTTT.

V and J are TRBV30 and TRBJ2-7; 9 bases map to TRBD1. With 5 bases clipped from V and 5 bases from J, the junction kept 4 bases outside the gene matches. In germline, CDR1 is GTSNPN, CDR2 SVGIG (reference sequence). CDR3 length: 12 amino acids. The CDR3, as DNA: TGTGCCTGGCAGGGACAGGGAAACGAGCAGTACTTC. Residues: CAWQGQGNEQYF.